This T cell receptor beta chain is from a study of T cells in narcolepsy. Assay used: immunoSEQ multiplex PCR; TCRdb lists only in-frame clones, some missing. The sample records 34,000 or so clones, 79% being singletons. The CDR3 consists of 13 residues. V was cut by 8 bases and J by 2 bases, with 13 bases left in between. Germline CDR1 reads SGHAT; CDR2 reads FQNNGV. Sequenced material: memory (CD45RA-) CD4+ T cells from blood. This clonotype originated in a human donor in good health. The genes are TRBV11-2 and TRBJ2-7, with D possibly TRBD1 on 5 matching bases. This CDR3 reads CASRRLDTYEQYF. DNA of the CDR3: TGTGCCAGCCGCAGGTTGGACACCTACGAGCAGTACTTC. The whole variable domain, remainder taken from reference TRBV11-2 and TRBJ2-7, is EAGVAQSPRYKIIEKRQSVAFWCNPISGHATLYWYQQILGQGPKLLIQFQNNGVVDDSQLPKDRFSAERLKGVDSTLKIQPAKLEDSAVYLCASRRLDTYEQYFGPGTRLTVT.